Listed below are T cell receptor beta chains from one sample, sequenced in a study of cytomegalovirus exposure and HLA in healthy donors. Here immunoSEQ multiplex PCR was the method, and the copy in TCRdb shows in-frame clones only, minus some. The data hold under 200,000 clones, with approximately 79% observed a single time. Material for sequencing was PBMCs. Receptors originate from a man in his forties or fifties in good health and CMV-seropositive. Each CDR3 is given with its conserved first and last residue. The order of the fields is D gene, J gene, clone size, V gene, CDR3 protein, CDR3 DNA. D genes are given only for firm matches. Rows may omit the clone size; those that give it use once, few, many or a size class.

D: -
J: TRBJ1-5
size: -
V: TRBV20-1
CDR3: CSDQPQHF
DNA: TGCAGCGATCAGCCCCAGCATTTT

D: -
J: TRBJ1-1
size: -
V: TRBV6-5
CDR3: CASSYVFGNTEAFF
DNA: TGTGCCAGCAGTTACGTGTTCGGGAACACTGAAGCTTTCTTT

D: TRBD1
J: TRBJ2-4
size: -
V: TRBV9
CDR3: CASSPRGLGENIQYF
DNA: TGTGCCAGCAGCCCGAGGGGGCTAGGCGAAAACATTCAGTACTTC

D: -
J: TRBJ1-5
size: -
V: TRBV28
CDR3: CASSIGRDWVRVQPQHF
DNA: TGTGCCAGCAGTATCGGGAGAGACTGGGTGAGGGTTCAGCCCCAGCATTTT

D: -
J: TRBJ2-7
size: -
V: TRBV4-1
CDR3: CASSQAMAGIRSYEQYF
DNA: TGCGCCAGCAGCCAAGCCATGGCAGGCATCCGCTCCTACGAGCAGTACTTC

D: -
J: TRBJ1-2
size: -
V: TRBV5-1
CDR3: CASSRMEGSYGYTF
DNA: TGCGCCAGCAGCCGTATGGAGGGGTCCTATGGCTACACCTTC

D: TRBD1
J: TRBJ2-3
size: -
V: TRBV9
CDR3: CASSARGQGSFDTQYF
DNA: TGTGCCAGCAGCGCCCGGGGACAGGGGAGCTTCGATACGCAGTATTTT

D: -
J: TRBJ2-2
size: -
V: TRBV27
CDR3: CASSQGGGELFF
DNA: TGTGCCAGCAGTCAAGGGGGCGGGGAGCTGTTTTTT

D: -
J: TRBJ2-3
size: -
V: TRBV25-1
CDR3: CASSTMGLLGDTQYF
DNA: TGTGCCAGCAGTACCATGGGCCTTCTGGGAGATACGCAGTATTTT

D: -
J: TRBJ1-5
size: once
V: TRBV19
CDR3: CASSIAGNQPQHF
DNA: TGTGCCAGTAGTATAGCGGGGAATCAGCCCCAGCATTTT

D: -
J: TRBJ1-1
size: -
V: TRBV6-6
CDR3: CASTNSGTTNTEAFF
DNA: TGTGCCAGCACCAATTCTGGGACAACGAACACTGAAGCTTTCTTT

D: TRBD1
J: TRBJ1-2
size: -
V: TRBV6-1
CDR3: CASSKGQDLTNYGYTF
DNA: TGTGCCAGCAGTAAAGGACAGGACCTAACTAACTATGGCTACACCTTC

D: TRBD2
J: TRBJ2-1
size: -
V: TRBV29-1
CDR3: CSVDGGNEQFF
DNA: TGCAGCGTTGACGGGGGGAATGAGCAGTTCTTC

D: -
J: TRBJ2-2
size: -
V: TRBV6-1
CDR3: CASCRDKLTGELFF
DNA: TGTGCCAGCTGCCGGGACAAACTCACCGGGGAGCTGTTTTTT

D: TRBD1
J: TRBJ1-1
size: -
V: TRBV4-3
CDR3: CASSWDRTKDEAFF
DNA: TGCGCCAGCTCCTGGGACAGGACGAAAGATGAAGCTTTCTTT

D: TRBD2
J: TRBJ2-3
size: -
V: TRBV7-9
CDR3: CSSTQRAGGTDTQYF
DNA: TGTTCCAGCACCCAGAGGGCGGGGGGCACAGATACGCAGTATTTT

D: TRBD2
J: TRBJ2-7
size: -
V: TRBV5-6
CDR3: CASRGGDLPYEQYF
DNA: TGTGCCAGCAGGGGGGGGGACCTTCCCTACGAGCAGTACTTC

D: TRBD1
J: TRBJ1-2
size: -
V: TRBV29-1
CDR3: CSVEGGTGGDRRYGYTF
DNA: TGCAGCGTTGAAGGAGGGACAGGGGGCGATCGGAGGTATGGCTACACCTTC

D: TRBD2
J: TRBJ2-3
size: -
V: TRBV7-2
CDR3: CASSFELAGGNTQYF
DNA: TGTGCCAGCAGCTTCGAGCTAGCGGGGGGGAATACGCAGTATTTT

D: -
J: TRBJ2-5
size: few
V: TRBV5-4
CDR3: CASSLSRETQYF
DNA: TGTGCCAGCAGTTTAAGCAGGGAGACCCAGTACTTC

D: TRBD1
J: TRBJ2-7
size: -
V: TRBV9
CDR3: CASSARDSRTYEQYF
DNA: TGTGCCAGCAGCGCCCGGGACAGCCGTACCTACGAGCAGTACTTC

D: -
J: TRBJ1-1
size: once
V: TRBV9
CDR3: CATRMVGGSGTEAFF
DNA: TGTGCCACCCGAATGGTTGGGGGCTCAGGAACTGAAGCTTTCTTT

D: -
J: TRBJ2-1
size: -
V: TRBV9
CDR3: CASSVALESRGEQFF
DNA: TGTGCCAGCAGCGTAGCTTTGGAGTCTCGGGGTGAGCAGTTCTTC

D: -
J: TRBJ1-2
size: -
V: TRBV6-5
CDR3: CASSYEAGRGYTF
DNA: TGTGCCAGCAGTTACGAGGCAGGGAGGGGCTACACCTTC

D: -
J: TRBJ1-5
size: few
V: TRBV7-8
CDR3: CASSNQGSQLPQHF
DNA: TGTGCCAGCAGCAATCAGGGATCCCAGTTACCCCAGCATTTT